The TCR beta chain described here comes from a study of blood T cells in healthy people across ages. The use of a sample-barcoded 5' primer and a J-beta primer mix characterized a second PCR of about 7 to 12 cycles. MiXCR, run by TCRdb on the 5' RACE reads, gives a single entry per CDR3 protein. The profile shows about 830,000 distinct CDR3 sequences, 55% to 65% of them singletons. On this clonotype: The antigen is not known.

Study-wide results and caveats: Age advanced and TCR beta diversity per million T cells fell, roughly linearly. There were more naive CD4+ cells and higher diversity in long-lived donors than in aged donors.

Healthy individuals of Caucasian origin from Russia, aged about 6 to 100, served as donors. The total RNA that was extracted per sample amounted to at least 5 micrograms. The CDR3 runs 16 residues. With 5 bases clipped from V and 4 bases from J, the junction kept 12 bases outside the gene matches. Germline values: CDR1 LGHDT, CDR2 YNNKEL (reference sequence). This clonotype was sampled from a man aged 25 to 45 in good health. Sequencing was performed on blood. The chain couples TRBV3-1 to TRBJ1-2; 8 bases are a match to TRBD1. The DNA of the CDR3 is TGTGCCAGCAGCTTTAGGAGGGGGACAGGCCCCTATGGCTACACCTTC. Translated: CASSFRRGTGPYGYTF.